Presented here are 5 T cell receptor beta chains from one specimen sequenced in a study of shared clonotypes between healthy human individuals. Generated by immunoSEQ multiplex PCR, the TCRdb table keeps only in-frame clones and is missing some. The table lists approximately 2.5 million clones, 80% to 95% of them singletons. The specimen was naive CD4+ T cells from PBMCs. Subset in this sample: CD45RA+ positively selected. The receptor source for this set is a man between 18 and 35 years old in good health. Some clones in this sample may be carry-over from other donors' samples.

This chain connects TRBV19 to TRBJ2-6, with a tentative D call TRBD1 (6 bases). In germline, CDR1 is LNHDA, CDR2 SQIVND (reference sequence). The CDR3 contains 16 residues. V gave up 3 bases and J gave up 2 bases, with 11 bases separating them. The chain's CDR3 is CASSMGQGPGANVLTF. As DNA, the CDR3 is TGTGCCAGTAGTATGGGGCAGGGGCCTGGGGCCAACGTCCTGACTTTC.

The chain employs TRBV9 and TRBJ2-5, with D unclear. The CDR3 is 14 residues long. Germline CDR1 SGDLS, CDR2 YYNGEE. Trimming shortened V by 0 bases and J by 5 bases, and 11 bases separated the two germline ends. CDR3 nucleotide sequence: TGTGCCAGCAGCGTAGCTACAGTCGGGGAGACCCAGTACTTC. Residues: CASSVATVGETQYF. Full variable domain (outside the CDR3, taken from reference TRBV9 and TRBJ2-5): DSGVTQTPKHLITATGQRVTLRCSPRSGDLSVYWYQQSLDQGLQFLIQYYNGEERAKGNILERFSAQQFPDLHSELNLSSLELGDSALYFCASSVATVGETQYFGPGTRLLVL.

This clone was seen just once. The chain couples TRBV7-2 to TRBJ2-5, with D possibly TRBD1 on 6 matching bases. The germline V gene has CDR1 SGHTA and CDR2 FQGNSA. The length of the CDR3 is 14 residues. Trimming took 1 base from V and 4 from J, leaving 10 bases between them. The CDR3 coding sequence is TGTGCCAGCAGCTTAGATGACAGGAGAGAGACCCAGTACTTC. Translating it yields CASSLDDRRETQYF.

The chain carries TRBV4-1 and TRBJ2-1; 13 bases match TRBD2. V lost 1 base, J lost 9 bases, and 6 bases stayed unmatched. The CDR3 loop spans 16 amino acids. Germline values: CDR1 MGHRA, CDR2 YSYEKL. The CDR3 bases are TGCGCCAGCAGCCAAGCTAGGACTAGCGGGAGAGGTGAGCAGTTCTTC. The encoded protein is CASSQARTSGRGEQFF.

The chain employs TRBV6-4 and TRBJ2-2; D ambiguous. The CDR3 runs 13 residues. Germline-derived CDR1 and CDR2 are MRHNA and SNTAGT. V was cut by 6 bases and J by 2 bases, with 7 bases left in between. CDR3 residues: CASRKSNTGELFF. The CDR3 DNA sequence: TGTGCCAGCAGGAAAAGTAACACCGGGGAGCTGTTTTTT.